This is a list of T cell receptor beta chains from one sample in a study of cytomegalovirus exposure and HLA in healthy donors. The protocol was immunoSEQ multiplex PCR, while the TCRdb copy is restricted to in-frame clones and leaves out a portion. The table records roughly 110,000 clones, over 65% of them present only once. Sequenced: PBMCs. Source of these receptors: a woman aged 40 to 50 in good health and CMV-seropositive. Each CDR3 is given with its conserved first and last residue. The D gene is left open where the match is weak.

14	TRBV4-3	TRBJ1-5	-	CASSQARGSQPQHF
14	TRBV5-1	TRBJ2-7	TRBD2	CASSLSGMRSEQYF
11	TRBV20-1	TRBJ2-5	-	CSARDLQTQYF
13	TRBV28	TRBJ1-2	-	CASRAGTTIGYTF
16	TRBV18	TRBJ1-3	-	CASSRSDSNSGNTIYF
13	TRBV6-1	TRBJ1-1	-	CASSVSQPARAFF
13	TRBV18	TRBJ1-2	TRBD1	CASSTGGDYGYTF
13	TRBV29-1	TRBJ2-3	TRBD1	CSVVQGAEGAQYF
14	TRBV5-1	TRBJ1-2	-	CASSLAEANYGYTF
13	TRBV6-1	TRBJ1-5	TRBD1	CASTTGGYQPQHF
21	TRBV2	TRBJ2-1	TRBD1	CASIPGTGFRAWTSSYNEQFF
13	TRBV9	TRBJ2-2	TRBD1	CASSGQGTGELFF
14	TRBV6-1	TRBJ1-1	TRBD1	CASRTGGVNTEAFF
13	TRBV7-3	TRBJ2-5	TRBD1	CASSLRTGGTQYF
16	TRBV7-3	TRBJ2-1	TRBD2	CASSLYGTRSLNEQFF
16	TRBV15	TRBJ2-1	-	CATASIASSPYNEQFF
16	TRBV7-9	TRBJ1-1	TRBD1	CASSFGTGTENTEAFF
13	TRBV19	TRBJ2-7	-	CASSRGGYYEQYF
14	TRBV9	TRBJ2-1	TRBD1	CASHGQGANNEQFF
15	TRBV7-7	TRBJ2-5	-	CASSLYGLTQETQYF
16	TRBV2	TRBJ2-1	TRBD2	CASSEDGGGAHNEQFF
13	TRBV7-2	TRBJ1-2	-	CASSSRAGGGYTF
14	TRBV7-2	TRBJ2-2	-	CASSRVANTGELFF
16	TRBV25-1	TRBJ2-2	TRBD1	CASSEYRTGGGGELFF
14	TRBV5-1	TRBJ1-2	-	CASSLGQAYYGYTF
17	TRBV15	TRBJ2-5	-	CATSREGAVRIGETQYF
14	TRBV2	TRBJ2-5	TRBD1	CASSADRGGETQYF
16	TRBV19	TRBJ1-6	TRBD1	CASSIDKAGGNSPLHF
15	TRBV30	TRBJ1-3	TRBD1	CAWRQQGAGGNTIYF
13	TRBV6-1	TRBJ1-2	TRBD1	CASSYRDRVGYTF
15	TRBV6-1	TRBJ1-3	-	CASSVYRDYGNTIYF
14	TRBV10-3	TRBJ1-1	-	CAISDTAESTEAFF
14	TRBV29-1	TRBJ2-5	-	CSAGGWIQSETQYF
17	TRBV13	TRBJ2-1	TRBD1	CASSSRTRTGLYNEQFF
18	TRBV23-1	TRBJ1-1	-	CASSPSCVYREMDTEAFF
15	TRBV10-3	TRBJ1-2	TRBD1	CAIRGDGQGYYGYTF
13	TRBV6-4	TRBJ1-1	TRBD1	CASRGQGDTEAFF
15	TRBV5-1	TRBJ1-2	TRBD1	CASSGPGGQNYGYTF
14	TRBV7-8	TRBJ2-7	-	CASSLGGSFHEQYF
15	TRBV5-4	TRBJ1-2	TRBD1	CASSSEGARGYGYTF
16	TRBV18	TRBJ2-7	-	CASSPGVGRNSYEQYF
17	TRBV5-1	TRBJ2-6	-	CASSPRTASLVANVLTF
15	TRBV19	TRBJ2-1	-	CASSVTWKSYNEQFF
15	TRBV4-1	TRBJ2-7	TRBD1	CASSQTGTGFHEQYF
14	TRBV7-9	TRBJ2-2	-	CASSQTGNTGELFF
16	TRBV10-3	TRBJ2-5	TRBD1	CAISDHGQGTQETQYF
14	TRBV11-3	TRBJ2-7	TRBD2	CASSLRDGRAEQYF
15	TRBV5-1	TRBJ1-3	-	CASSLERSSGNTIYF
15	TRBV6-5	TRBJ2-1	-	CASSYLPTGLNEQFF
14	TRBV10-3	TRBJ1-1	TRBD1	CAIRDRDADTEAFF
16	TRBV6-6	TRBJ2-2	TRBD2	CASSYSSSGLTGELFF
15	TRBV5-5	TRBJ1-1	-	CASSFGRGENTEAFF
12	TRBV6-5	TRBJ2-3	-	CASTDRGDTQYF
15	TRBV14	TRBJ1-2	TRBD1	CASSLGTGRNYGYTF
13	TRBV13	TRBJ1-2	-	CASSPRDFYGYTF